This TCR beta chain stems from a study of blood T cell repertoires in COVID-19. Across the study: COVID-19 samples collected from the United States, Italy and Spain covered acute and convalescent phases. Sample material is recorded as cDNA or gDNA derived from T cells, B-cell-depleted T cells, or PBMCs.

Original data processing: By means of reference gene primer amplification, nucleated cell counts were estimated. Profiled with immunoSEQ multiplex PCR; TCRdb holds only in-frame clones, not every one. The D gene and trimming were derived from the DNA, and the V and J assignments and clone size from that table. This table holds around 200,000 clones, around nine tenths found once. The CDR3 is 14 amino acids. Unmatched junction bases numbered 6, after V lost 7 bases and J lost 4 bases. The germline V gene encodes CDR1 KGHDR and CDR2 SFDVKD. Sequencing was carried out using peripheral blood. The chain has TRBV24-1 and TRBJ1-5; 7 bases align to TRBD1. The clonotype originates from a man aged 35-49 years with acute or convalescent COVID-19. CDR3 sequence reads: CATRLTGLNQPQHF. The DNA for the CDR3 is TGTGCCACCAGGTTGACAGGGCTGAATCAGCCCCAGCATTTT.